This TCR beta chain was observed in a study of metastatic and nonmetastatic thyroid tumors. Until they underwent thyroid surgery, no patient had received any treatment. Via MiXCR, TCRdb re-called the PCR reads. In the table there are about 6,500 clones, around two fifths of which are singletons. This TCR derives from a female donor with papillary thyroid cancer or a benign thyroid nodule (not recorded which). Some clones in this sample may be carry-over from other donors' samples. The sequencing input was tumor tissue.

The CDR3: CASRPDSTYNEQFF. DNA of the CDR3: TGTGCCAGCAGACCGGACAGCACCTACAATGAGCAGTTCTTC. The chain employs TRBV12-3 or TRBV12-4 and TRBJ2-1; D may be TRBD1 (6 bases). V lost 6 bases and J 2 bases, leaving 11 bases between the germline ends. The CDR3 extends over 14 amino acids.